This entry describes one TCR beta chain. The antigen it recognizes is unknown. Base qualities are missing; no much larger clone stands one base away. The cohort comprised some 730 healthy bone marrow donors. All cohort members were sampled while nominally healthy, although unrecorded immune exposures were likely present. The donor was CMV seronegative and belonged to the group of 380 or so seronegative cohort members. Each donor provided a peripheral blood sample, and peripheral blood mononuclear cells were used for TCR beta sequencing. Genomic DNA was extracted from the blood cell samples with the Qiagen DNeasy Blood Extraction Kit. CDR1 is given as SSHAT and CDR2 as FNYEAQ, both from the germline V gene (reference sequence). V is cut by 0 bases and J by 5 bases, and the space between the germline ends is 10 bases. The CDR3 contains 14 residues, cysteine and phenylalanine counted. Just the 42-base CDR3 DNA is kept, in frame starting at base 1.

The sample comes from a study of cytomegalovirus exposure and HLA in healthy donors (dated by TCRdb to about 2017). With respect to the entire study: An earlier analysis of approximately 550 of the donors reported more than 250 Gb of sequence data and approximately 110 million unique TCR beta sequences from 150 million to 200 million T cells. Typing coverage differed by locus: A, B, C, DRB1 and DQB1 were typed in roughly 629-630 donors, DQA1 in approximately 520, DPA1 in around 600, and DPB1 in around 490. The study profiled the T cell repertoires of hundreds of subjects by immunosequencing and related them to cytomegalovirus serostatus. Donor age, sex, ethnicity and CMV serostatus were collected together with the repertoire data. Class I and class II HLA loci were covered by the typing at four-digit resolution. The study was designed to test whether signatures of past pathogen exposure could be identified by cataloging public T cell receptors. An early release covering 550 to 700 HLA-typed donors comprised 250 to 350 gigabases of sequencing data and 65 million to 100 million unique TCR sequences. High-throughput TCR immunosequencing, statistical association of individual TCRs with disease status, and machine learning were combined to predict cytomegalovirus infection status. Among 398 genotyped donors of the cohort, an average of roughly 230,000 unique TCR beta nucleotide sequences was sequenced per donor, of which about 19% were non-productive. To study patterns of TCR occurrence, a later analysis re-analyzed previously published TCR beta repertoires from 700 or so donors and added high-resolution HLA genotyping. A separate validation cohort of over a hundred different subjects was used in addition to the approximately 700-subject first cohort. All discovery cohort repertoires had been generated using a single sequencing platform. The later analysis used no new phenotypic data to find candidate immune exposures, relying instead on TCR beta sequences and their occurrence across donors. Of the approximately 400 genotyped donors, 65% to 90% fell in the genetic ancestry cluster associated with self-reported Caucasian donors. An earlier analysis of fewer than 700 of the donors applied high-throughput TCR beta sequencing to assess whether each TCR beta V gene segment acted as functional or pseudogenic. Because of strong linkage in the cohort, roughly five DR-DQ haplotypes were treated as single units for association and clustering. A later genetic analysis used genome-wide SNP genotypes for about 60% of the 666 donors, treating that subset as a discovery cohort.

Broader findings and caveats from the paper: A later analysis reported that several top co-occurrence clusters appeared linked to parvovirus B19, influenza, CMV and Epstein-Barr virus. In vitro tests confirmed that a few of the cytomegalovirus-associated TCR beta chains recognize cytomegalovirus antigens. Correlated functional status among segregating V segments might be attributable to linkage disequilibrium, but an unknown experimental factor could not be ruled out. Only TCR beta chains were sequenced in this cohort, and the absence of alpha or paired-chain data limited detectable features. Because HLA typing was missing for some donors at each locus, association tests included only the typed subset. According to the authors, the approach could potentially be generalized to other disease states and immunological phenotypes. Immune exposure information for the cohort was limited to CMV serostatus. Presence/absence analyses assumed roughly uniform sequencing depth across donors, an assumption that may not hold. Across donors, most TCR sequences were observed very rarely, whereas some public TCRs were present in many individuals. Assigning TCR associations to individual alleles was difficult when HLA alleles, especially DR and DQ, strongly co-occurred. In an earlier analysis of under 600 of the donors, most TCR beta V segments were observed in productive rearrangements about 87% or about 30% of the time, broadly matching IMGT annotations. Because the 87-base-pair reads could not distinguish some IMGT-functional V segments, including TRBV6-2 and TRBV6-3, those segments were excluded. A further reported finding was that TCR beta sequences accurately predicted the HLA-A and HLA-B alleles for most subjects in the first cohort. In a later analysis, HLA-associated TCR beta chains were found to be more clonally expanded and to have lower generation probabilities than equally common non-associated chains. At a false discovery rate of 0.05, a later analysis linked about 17,000 TCR beta sequences to specific HLA alleles. The earlier analysis of some 560 of the donors excluded approximately 17 rarely observed V segments, including chromosome 9 orphons, because counts were too low. In a later analysis, TCR association rates were found to vary across HLA loci, with the most associated TCRs seen for DRB1 alleles and the fewest for HLA-C alleles. The classifier was reported to diagnose cytomegalovirus status with high specificity and sensitivity in both the original and validation cohorts. Compared with the roughly 600-donor mean, donors in an Asian-associated ancestry cluster had fewer N-insertions in productive TCRs, according to a later genetic analysis. Most CMV-associated TCR beta chains appeared to be HLA-restricted in a later analysis, and the HLA associations seemed to be driven largely by CMV exposure. A total of fewer than 200 TCR beta chains were listed by the study as associated with cytomegalovirus. An association between a missense DCLRE1C variant and V-gene and J-gene trimming of TCR beta chains was found in a later genetic analysis and replicated in an independent cohort. A group of highly shared sequence variants was considered likely to be a technical artifact of the sequencing pipeline.

Receptor amplification or capture employed the immunoSEQ multiplex PCR assay. For the multiplex PCR, a mixture combining 60 forward primers for TCR Vbeta segments and 13 reverse primers for TCR Jbeta segments was used. The CDR3 region of rearranged TCR beta genes was amplified from genomic DNA by a multiplex PCR assay. Amplified TCR beta libraries were sequenced as 87-base-pair reads on the Illumina HiSeq System. Processing in the source paper ran as follows. Across the 500 to 850 repertoires, a later analysis counted approximately 83 million unique TCR beta chains, roughly 11 million of which were shared by at least two donors. Raw reads were error-corrected and collapsed into unique sequences by a nearest-neighbor algorithm in which closely related sequences were merged to remove PCR and sequencing errors. CDR3 sequences were aligned to IMGT reference sequences to assign V, D and J gene segments. For a sequence to be retained, at least a six-nucleotide match to both a V gene segment and a J gene segment was required. A rearrangement was called productive if the CDR3 had no stop codons and remained in frame with V and J, and every other rearrangement was called non-productive. Following IMGT convention, CDR3 was defined as the stretch from the second conserved V-encoded cysteine to the conserved J-encoded phenylalanine. Sequences without an unambiguous match to a single V gene segment were excluded from the earlier analysis of a few hundred of the donors. In an earlier analysis of 587 of the donors, V segments were called functional above 56.7% productive rearrangements and were called segregating when the between-donor standard deviation exceeded 5%. A statistical classification framework was built for diagnosing cytomegalovirus status from the catalog of TCR beta chain sequences. In a later analysis, TCR nucleotide sequences were compared against IMGT/GENE-DB human TR gene sequences so that V and J genes could be assigned. A later analysis assigned CDR3 sequences and most-parsimonious VDJ recombination scenarios with the TCRdist pipeline. In a later analysis, each TCR beta chain was defined by its CDR3 amino acid sequence together with its V-gene family, and reads without a unique V-gene family were excluded. To address suspected cross-contamination and a sequencing artifact, a later analysis removed 592 highly shared, low-generation-probability nucleotide sequences. In a later analysis, a clonal expansion index for each public chain was calculated from normalized within-repertoire ranks of inferred template counts. Generation probabilities in a later analysis came from a VDJ recombination model fitted to out-of-frame rearrangements, and those results were checked against IGoR. A later analysis scored TCR-TCR, TCR-HLA and TCR-CMV co-occurrence with hypergeometric tests, applying a repertoire-size bias correction to TCR pairs. False discovery rates were estimated in a later analysis by permuting HLA or CMV assignments 20 times. In a later analysis, co-occurring TCRs were grouped with DBSCAN, and TCRdist sequence similarity was added when clustering was performed within HLA-allele-positive subsets. Repertoires with fewer than 30,000 or more than 120,000 public chains were left out of co-occurrence clustering, as were five repertoires with anomalous nucleotide sharing. The immuneACCESS repertoire file appears here via TCRdb, limited to in-frame rearrangements. These files lack a portion of the clones; in checked studies, under half of the deficit traces to unresolved V genes, and the cause of the others is not known. That table gives V, J and clone size, and the DNA gave D and trimming. The sample includes about 150,000 clones, with more than 75% observed a single time. Clones ranked in the top ten supply approximately 1.8% of the sample.

The chain uses TRBV7-7 and TRBJ2-5; 6 matching bases give a weak D call of TRBD1. The sample taken for sequencing was PBMCs. The receptor's source is a man aged 40-49 years in good health and CMV-seronegative. The nucleotide sequence reads TGTGCCAGCAGCTTAGCGGGGGCTCGCGAGACCCAGTACTTC. Its coded protein is CASSLAGARETQYF.